In its sample, the clone carrying this T cell receptor (beta chain) was seen a few times. Its antigen is as yet unknown. This sample stems from a study of beta chain features in type 1 diabetes. Study in general: Some 110,000,000 sorted cells were examined across all samples. Study-wide findings and caveats: All four CD4+ subsets of Type 1 diabetes patients contained TCRB CDR3s that were moderately but significantly shorter.

Germline CDR1 reads SGHTA; CDR2 reads FQGNSA. V lost 3 bases and J 4 bases, leaving 14 bases between the germline ends. The CDR3 sequence is 15 residues long. As every portion of the isolated RNA was reverse transcribed, the sequencing read expressed TCRB transcripts. The repertoire was sequenced with immunoSEQ multiplex PCR; TCRdb's copy has only in-frame clones and lacks some. The sample includes 620,000 or so clones, about 16% of them seen just once. A single heparinised draw of about 120 mL on average was taken per donor. A CD45RO/CCR7/CD25/CD127/CD95/CD27 panel sorted naive, central memory, regulatory and stem cell-like memory CD4+ cells.

The chain couples TRBV7-2 to TRBJ2-3, with D uncertain. This clonotype was sampled from a man aged 18 to 30 in good health. Sequences were obtained from naive CD4+ T cells from blood. CDR3 region: CASSFTGNGPDTQYF. Here the CDR3 DNA reads TGTGCCAGCAGCTTCACGGGTAACGGGCCAGATACGCAGTATTTT.